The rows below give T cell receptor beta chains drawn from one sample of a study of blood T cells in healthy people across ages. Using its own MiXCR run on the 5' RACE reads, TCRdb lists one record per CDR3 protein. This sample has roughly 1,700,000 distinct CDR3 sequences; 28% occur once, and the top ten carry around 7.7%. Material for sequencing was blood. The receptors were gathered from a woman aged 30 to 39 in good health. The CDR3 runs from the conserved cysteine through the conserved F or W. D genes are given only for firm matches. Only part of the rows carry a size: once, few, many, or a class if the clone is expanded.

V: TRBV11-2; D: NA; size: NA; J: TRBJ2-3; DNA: TGTGCCAGTCTGAAGATAGGGGAAGCAGATACGCAGTATTTT; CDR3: CASLKIGEADTQYF
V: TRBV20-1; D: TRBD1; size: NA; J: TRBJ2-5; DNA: TGCAGTGCTAACGGTGACAGGGGGCGCATAGAGACCCAGTACTTC; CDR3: CSANGDRGRIETQYF
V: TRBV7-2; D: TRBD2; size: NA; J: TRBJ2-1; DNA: TGTGCCAGCAGCTTAGTCCTAGCGGGAGAACACAATGAGCAGTTCTTC; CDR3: CASSLVLAGEHNEQFF
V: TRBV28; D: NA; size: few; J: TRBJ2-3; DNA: TGTGCCAGCAGAATGGGGGATACGCAGTATTTT; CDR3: CASRMGDTQYF
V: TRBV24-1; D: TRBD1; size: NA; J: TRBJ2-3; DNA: TGTGCCACCAGTGATCCTAGGACAGGGCGCACAGATACGCAGTATTTT; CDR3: CATSDPRTGRTDTQYF
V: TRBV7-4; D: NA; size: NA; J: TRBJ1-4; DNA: TGTGCCAGCAGCTGTCGGGGTTTCAGGAGTGGATTTCGTACAACTAATGAAAAACTGTTTTTT; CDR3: CASSCRGFRSGFRTTNEKLFF
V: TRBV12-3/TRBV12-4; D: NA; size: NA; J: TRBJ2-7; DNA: TGTGCCAGCAGTTTTGGCCCTAGGGGGAGGATGTCCTACGAGCGGTACTTC; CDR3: CASSFGPRGRMSYERYF
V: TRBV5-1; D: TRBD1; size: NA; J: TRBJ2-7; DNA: TGCGCCAGCAGCGCTCGGGGACAGGGGGTATACGAGCAGTACTTC; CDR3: CASSARGQGVYEQYF
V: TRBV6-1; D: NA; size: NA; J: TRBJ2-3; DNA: TGTGCCAGCAGTCCATCTAACGGGGGGCGAGATACGCAGTATTTT; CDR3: CASSPSNGGRDTQYF
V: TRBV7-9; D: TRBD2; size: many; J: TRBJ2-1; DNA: TGTGCCAGCAGCCCGCGGACTAGCGGGGGGGCACATGAGCAGTTCTTC; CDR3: CASSPRTSGGAHEQFF
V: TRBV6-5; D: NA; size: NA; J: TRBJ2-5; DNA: TGTGCCAGCAGATTGACTCCGGGCGAGACCCAGTACTTC; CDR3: CASRLTPGETQYF
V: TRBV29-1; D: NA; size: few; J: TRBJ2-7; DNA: TGCAGCGTTGAGACCCGAGCAGGGAACTACGAGCAGTACTTC; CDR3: CSVETRAGNYEQYF
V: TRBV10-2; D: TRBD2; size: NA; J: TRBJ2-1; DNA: TGCGCCAGTGATGGACTAGCGGGAGAGCAGTTCTTC; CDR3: CASDGLAGEQFF
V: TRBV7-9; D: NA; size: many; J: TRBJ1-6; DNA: TGTGCCAGCGGGTCAGTTAATTCACCCCTCCACTTT; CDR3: CASGSVNSPLHF
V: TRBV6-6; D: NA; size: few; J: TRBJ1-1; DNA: TGTGCCAGCAGTCCTCAGGACGGAGAAGCTTTCTTT; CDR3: CASSPQDGEAFF
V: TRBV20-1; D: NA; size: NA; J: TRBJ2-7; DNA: TGCAGTGCTAGAGAGGATGGAGGAGCCTACGAGCAGTACTTC; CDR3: CSAREDGGAYEQYF
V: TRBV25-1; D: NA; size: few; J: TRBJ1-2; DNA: TGTGCCAGCAGTGCAGACGACCAAGGCTATGGCTACACCTTC; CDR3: CASSADDQGYGYTF
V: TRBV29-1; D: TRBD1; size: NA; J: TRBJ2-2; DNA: TGCAGCGTTGGGACAGGGGCCGGGGAGCTGTTTTTT; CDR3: CSVGTGAGELFF
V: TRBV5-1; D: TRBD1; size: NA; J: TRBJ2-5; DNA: TGCGCCAGCAGCATAACCGGGACAGGGGAAATCAAAGAGACCCAGTACTTC; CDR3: CASSITGTGEIKETQYF
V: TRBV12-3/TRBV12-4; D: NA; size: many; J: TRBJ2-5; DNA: TGTGCCAGCAGTTTCGGGGTGTCGGAGACCCAGTACTTC; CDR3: CASSFGVSETQYF
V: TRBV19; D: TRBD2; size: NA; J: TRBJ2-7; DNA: TGTGCCAGTAGTTCTAGCGGGAACTCCTACGAGCAGTACTTC; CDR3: CASSSSGNSYEQYF
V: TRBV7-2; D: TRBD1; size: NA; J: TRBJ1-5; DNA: TGTGCCAGCAGCTCCGTTCGACAGGGTACCTTTTCCAATCAGCCCCAGCATTTT; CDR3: CASSSVRQGTFSNQPQHF
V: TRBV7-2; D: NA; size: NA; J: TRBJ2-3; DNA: TGTGCCAGCAGCCGGAAATTGGGAGATACGCAGTATTTT; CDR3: CASSRKLGDTQYF
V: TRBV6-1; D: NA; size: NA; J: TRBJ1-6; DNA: TGTGCCAGCAGTGAAGGTGGGGGTTCTTCACCCCTCCACTTT; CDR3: CASSEGGGSSPLHF
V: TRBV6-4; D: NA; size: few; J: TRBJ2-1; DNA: TGTGCCAGCTCCTCTTTCCCGACAGATGAGCAGTTCTTC; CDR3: CASSSFPTDEQFF
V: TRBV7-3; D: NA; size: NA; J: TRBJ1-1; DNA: TGTGCCAGCAGCTTAAAACCGGGACCAGATGGTGAAGCTTTCTTT; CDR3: CASSLKPGPDGEAFF
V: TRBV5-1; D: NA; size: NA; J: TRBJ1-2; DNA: TGCGCCAGCAGCTTGGGACAGACTTTCGTTGGCTACACCTTC; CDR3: CASSLGQTFVGYTF
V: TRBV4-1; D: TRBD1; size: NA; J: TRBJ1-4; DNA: TGCGCCAGCAGCCAGCTACAGGGGAGAACTAATGAAAAACTGTTTTTT; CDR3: CASSQLQGRTNEKLFF
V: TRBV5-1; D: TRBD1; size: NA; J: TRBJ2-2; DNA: TGCGCCAGCAGCTTGGCCGGGACAGGGGTATACACCGGGGAGCTGTTTTTT; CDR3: CASSLAGTGVYTGELFF
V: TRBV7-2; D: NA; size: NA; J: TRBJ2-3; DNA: TGTGCCAGCAGCCGTGCCGAACGTGGGGGCACAGATACGCAGTATTTT; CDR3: CASSRAERGGTDTQYF
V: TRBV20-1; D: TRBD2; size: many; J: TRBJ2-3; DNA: TGCAGTTCCCTAGTGACTAGCGGGGGCACAGATACGCAGTATTTT; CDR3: CSSLVTSGGTDTQYF
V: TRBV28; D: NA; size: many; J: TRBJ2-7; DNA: TGTGCCAGCAGGGACGTACCCTACGAGCAGTACTTC; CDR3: CASRDVPYEQYF
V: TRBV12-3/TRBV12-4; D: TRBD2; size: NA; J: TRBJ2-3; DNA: TGTGCCTCCGCCCACACCTCCCTAGCGGGACGGAGAGATACGCAGTATTTT; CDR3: CASAHTSLAGRRDTQYF
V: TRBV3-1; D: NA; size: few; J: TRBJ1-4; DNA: TGTGCCAGCAGCTACGGGACCGATAATGAAAAACTGTTTTTT; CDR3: CASSYGTDNEKLFF
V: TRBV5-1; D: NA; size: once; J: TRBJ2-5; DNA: TGCGCCAGCAGCTTGAGGGGCAGGGGCAATGAGCAGTACTTC; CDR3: CASSLRGRGNEQYF
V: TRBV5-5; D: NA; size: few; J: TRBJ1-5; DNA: TGTGCCAGCAGCTTGGCCGCTTTCGGACATCAGCCCCAGCATTTT; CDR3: CASSLAAFGHQPQHF
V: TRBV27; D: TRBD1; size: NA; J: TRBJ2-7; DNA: TGTGCCAGCACCCCGGGGACAGAGACCTACGAGCAGTACTTC; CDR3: CASTPGTETYEQYF
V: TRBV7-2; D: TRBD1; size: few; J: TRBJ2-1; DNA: TGTGCCAGCAGCTTATTACAGGGGTGGGATGAGCAGTTCTTC; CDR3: CASSLLQGWDEQFF
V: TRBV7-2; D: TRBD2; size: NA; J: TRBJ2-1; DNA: TGTGCCAGCAGCTTACGACTAGCCGCTTTAAACAATGAGCAGTTCTTC; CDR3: CASSLRLAALNNEQFF
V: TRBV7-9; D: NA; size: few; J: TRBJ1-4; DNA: TGTGCCAGCAGCCAGGACTGGCCAGCAACTAATGAAAAACTGTTTTTT; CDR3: CASSQDWPATNEKLFF
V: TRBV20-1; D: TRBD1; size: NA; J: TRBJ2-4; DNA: TGCAGTGCTGATGCCCCGGGACAGGCTCTAGCCAAAAACATTCAGTACTTC; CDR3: CSADAPGQALAKNIQYF